Listed below are T cell receptor beta chains from one sample, sequenced in a study of T-cell reconstitution after alpha-beta-depleted transplantation in children. TCRdb re-analysed the PCR reads in MiXCR, keeping a single row per CDR3 protein. The sample consists of about 90,000 distinct CDR3 sequences, 15% of them appearing once. Sequences were derived from PBMCs, mostly from graft donor cells, sampled 180 days after TCRalphabeta/CD19-depleted stem cell transplant. These receptors all come from a male patient aged 2 to 10 who had a stem cell transplant for acute lymphoblastic leukemia, so the T cells may come from the graft donor. Both conserved end residues are part of each CDR3. The order of the fields is D gene, J gene, clone size, V gene, CDR3 DNA, CDR3 protein. The D gene is left open where the match is weak. The size field is filled for only some rows; it gives once, few, many or a size class.

D: TRBD1
J: TRBJ2-2
size: NA
V: TRBV2
DNA: TGTGCCAGCAGAGGGGGACAGGGCGACACCGGGGAGCTGTTTTTT
CDR3: CASRGGQGDTGELFF

D: NA
J: TRBJ2-3
size: few
V: TRBV2
DNA: TGTGCCAGCAGTGAAGTCGATAGCACAGATACGCAGTATTTT
CDR3: CASSEVDSTDTQYF

D: NA
J: TRBJ2-5
size: NA
V: TRBV6-1
DNA: TGTGCCAGCAGGCACCCCTGGACGGGGGTAGAGACCCAGTACTTC
CDR3: CASRHPWTGVETQYF

D: NA
J: TRBJ2-5
size: many
V: TRBV12-3/TRBV12-4
DNA: TGTGCCAGCAGACCTACGACAGGTAGCCAAGAGACCCAGTACTTC
CDR3: CASRPTTGSQETQYF

D: TRBD1
J: TRBJ1-5
size: few
V: TRBV30
DNA: TGTGCCTGGAGCCCCAGGACAGGGGGCAGTCAGCCCCAGCATTTT
CDR3: CAWSPRTGGSQPQHF

D: TRBD1
J: TRBJ2-1
size: NA
V: TRBV5-4
DNA: TGTGCCAGCAGCTTGCCGCCCGGGACAGGCTACAATGAGCAGTTCTTC
CDR3: CASSLPPGTGYNEQFF

D: TRBD1
J: TRBJ1-3
size: many
V: TRBV9
DNA: TGTGCCAGCAGCGCGACAGGGAGTGCAGGAAACACCATATATTTT
CDR3: CASSATGSAGNTIYF

D: NA
J: TRBJ1-1
size: NA
V: TRBV10-2
DNA: TGCGCCAGCAGTGATCAACGCCTGGGGAACACTGAAGCTTTCTTT
CDR3: CASSDQRLGNTEAFF

D: TRBD2
J: TRBJ2-5
size: NA
V: TRBV10-3
DNA: TGTGCCATCAGTGCTGTCCGGGGAGGGCCCCAAGAGACCCAGTACTTC
CDR3: CAISAVRGGPQETQYF

D: NA
J: TRBJ1-1
size: many
V: TRBV7-6
DNA: TGTGCCAGCAGCTTAGATCGCAGTATGAACACTGAAGCTTTCTTT
CDR3: CASSLDRSMNTEAFF

D: NA
J: TRBJ1-1
size: NA
V: TRBV5-1
DNA: TGCGCCAGCAGCTTGCGGGGAACAGCGAACACTGAAGCTTTCTTT
CDR3: CASSLRGTANTEAFF

D: NA
J: TRBJ2-2
size: NA
V: TRBV7-2
DNA: TGTGCCAGCAGCTTAGTACGGGTCGGGGAGCTGTTTTTT
CDR3: CASSLVRVGELFF

D: NA
J: TRBJ1-1
size: few
V: TRBV7-9
DNA: TGTGCCAGCAGCTTAGCGCCCAGGGGACCGAACACTGAAGCTTTCTTT
CDR3: CASSLAPRGPNTEAFF

D: NA
J: TRBJ2-5
size: many
V: TRBV11-2
DNA: TGTGCCAGCAGCGCGGCCCTGAGCTACCCCCAAGAGACCCAGTACTTC
CDR3: CASSAALSYPQETQYF